This T cell receptor beta chain was documented in a study of blood T cell repertoires in COVID-19. As processed by the authors: Researchers report that nucleated cell counts were estimated from reference gene primer amplification. Profiling relied on immunoSEQ multiplex PCR, and the TCRdb table lists in-frame clones only, not all of them. V and J calls and clone size are copied from that table; D and trimming were computed from the DNA. The sample includes fewer than 500,000 clones, 80% to 90% of them seen just once. Germline lookup yields CDR1 MRHNA and CDR2 SNTAGT. V dropped 10 bases and J dropped 6; count of bases not matched to a gene: 15. The length of the CDR3 is 15 residues.

Sequenced input: PBMCs or T cells enriched from blood (not recorded which). The origin of this receptor is a man younger than 40 who had recovered from COVID-19. This chain links TRBV6-4 with TRBJ2-1; 7 nucleotides line up with TRBD2. DNA for the CDR3: TGTGCCAACCCAAAGACTAGCCCGGGTGGCAATGAGCAGTTCTTC. Translated, it gives CANPKTSPGGNEQFF.